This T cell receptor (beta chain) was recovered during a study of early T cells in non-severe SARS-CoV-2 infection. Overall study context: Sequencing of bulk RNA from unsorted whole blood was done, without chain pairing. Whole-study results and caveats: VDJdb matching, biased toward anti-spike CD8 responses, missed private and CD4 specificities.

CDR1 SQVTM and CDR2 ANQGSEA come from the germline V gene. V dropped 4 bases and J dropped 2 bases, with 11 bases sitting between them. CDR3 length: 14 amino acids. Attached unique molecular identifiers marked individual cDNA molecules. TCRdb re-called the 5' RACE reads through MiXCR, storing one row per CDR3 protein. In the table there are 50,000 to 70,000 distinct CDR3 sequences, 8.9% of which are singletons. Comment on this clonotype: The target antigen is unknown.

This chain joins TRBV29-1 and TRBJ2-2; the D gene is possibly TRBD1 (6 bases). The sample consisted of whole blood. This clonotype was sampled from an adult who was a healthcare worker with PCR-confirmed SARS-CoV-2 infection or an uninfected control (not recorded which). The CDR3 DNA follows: TGCAGCGTTGCCGGGACACTAAACACCGGGGAGCTGTTTTTT. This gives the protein CSVAGTLNTGELFF.